These 14 T cell receptor beta chains share one sample of origin, sequenced in a study of OX40 agonist ivuxolimab in advanced cancers. TCRdb's table, derived via immunoSEQ multiplex PCR, lists solely in-frame clones and lacks some. Among more than 65,000 clones listed, around 80% were seen once. The source was CD4+ or CD8+ T cells sorted from blood, collected in a trial of the OX40 agonist ivuxolimab. The receptors stem from an adult with an advanced solid tumor such as melanoma, head and neck, liver or kidney cancer.

This clone showed up just a few times. The rearrangement links TRBV7-2 to TRBJ1-2, with 8 bases aligning to TRBD1. The CDR3 loop spans 14 amino acids. Germline V gene sequence: CDR1 SGHTA, CDR2 FQGNSA. V lost 1 base and J lost 6; bases outside the gene matches: 4. CDR3 sequence reads: CASSLVLQGDGYTF. The CDR3, as DNA: TGTGCCAGCAGCTTAGTTCTACAGGGGGATGGCTACACCTTC.

This clone has just one count. The J gene is TRBJ2-5, the V gene TRBV2; 7 positions agree with TRBD2. The CDR3 loop spans 14 amino acids. Germline V gene sequence: CDR1 SNHLY, CDR2 FYNNEI. V lost 8 bases, J lost 4 bases, and 10 bases stayed unmatched. The CDR3: CASALGGSGETQYF. For the CDR3, the DNA is TGTGCCAGCGCCTTGGGAGGGTCCGGAGAGACCCAGTACTTC.

The genes are TRBV5-5 and TRBJ1-6; the D is unclear. Trimming stripped 1 base from V and 7 bases from J, with 6 bases between. The germline gives CDR1 SGHKS, CDR2 YYEKEE (reference sequence). CDR3 length equals 13 residues. In DNA form, the CDR3 reads TGTGCCAGCAGCTTGTATGGCAATTCACCCCTCCACTTT. Its protein product is CASSLYGNSPLHF.

This chain uses TRBV27 with TRBJ1-2; 7 bases are shared with TRBD1. CDR3 length: 14 residues. V lost 6 bases to trimming and J lost 8 bases; unmatched junction nucleotides: 12. Germline CDR1 is MNHEY and CDR2 is SMNVEV (reference sequence). This chain's CDR3 is CASSYRGYSTGYTF. Here the CDR3 DNA reads TGTGCCAGCAGCTACAGGGGATATTCGACGGGCTACACCTTC.

The V call is TRBV6-6, the J call TRBJ1-2, with 8 nucleotides matching TRBD1. Trimming cost V 4 bases and J 3 bases; bases outside gene matches: 4. The CDR3 totals 14 residues. CDR1 and CDR2 from the germline V gene are MNHNY and SVGAGI (reference sequence). CDR3 residues: CASSFQGADYGYTF. CDR3 nucleotide sequence: TGTGCCAGCAGTTTCCAGGGGGCGGACTATGGCTACACCTTC.

The chain combines TRBV11-3 with TRBJ2-2; 10 positions match TRBD1. The CDR3 runs 16 residues. CDR1 and CDR2 from the germline V gene are SGHNT and YENEEA. After removal of 3 bases from V and 4 bases from J, the junction contained 5 bases not matched to a gene. DNA for the CDR3: TGTGCCAGCAGCTTCGGGGACAGGGGTATCACCGGGGAGCTGTTTTTT. This sequence encodes CASSFGDRGITGELFF.

V gene TRBV7-9 combines with J gene TRBJ1-6; 9 bases match TRBD1. Germline-derived CDR1 and CDR2 are SEHNR and FQNEAQ (reference sequence). The V and J ends lost 5 bases and 8 bases, in that order; junction bases with no gene match: 13. The CDR3 contains 17 residues. In nucleotides, the CDR3 is TGTGCCAGCAGCCGAATGCCCGGGACAGGGTATTATTCACCCCTCCACTTT. Its translation: CASSRMPGTGYYSPLHF.

This clone was seen once. The rearrangement links TRBV11-2 to TRBJ2-5; D unresolved. V lost 5 bases to trimming and J lost 1 base, with 11 bases between them. The CDR3 runs to 14 residues. Germline V gene sequence: CDR1 SGHAT, CDR2 FQNNGV. CDR3 sequence (DNA): TGTGCCAGCAGCCTGGGTTGGCCCCAAGAGACCCAGTACTTC. Its protein product is CASSLGWPQETQYF.

V is TRBV6-1 and J is TRBJ2-3; TRBD2 might be the D (5 bases). The CDR3 runs to 12 residues. V was clipped by 6 bases and J by 5 bases, with 9 bases between them. Germline CDR1 reads MNHNS; CDR2 reads SASEGT. DNA of the CDR3: TGTGCCAGCAGCCCTAGCCAAGATACGCAGTATTTT. Amino acid sequence: CASSPSQDTQYF.

The gene calls are TRBV5-1 and TRBJ2-5; 9 nucleotides agree with TRBD1. The CDR3 totals 15 residues. V shed 4 bases and J 4 bases; nucleotides not matched to a gene: 8. The V gene's germline CDR1 is SGHRS and CDR2 YFSETQ. The CDR3 DNA is TGCGCCAGCAGCCCGGACAGGGGTTGGGGAGAGACCCAGTACTTC. This sequence encodes CASSPDRGWGETQYF.

This chain links TRBV11-3 with TRBJ1-1, with no clear D. The CDR3 has 13 amino acids. Deletions cut 4 bases from V and 1 base from J, with 7 bases between. Germline loops: CDR1 SGHNT, CDR2 YENEEA. This chain's CDR3 is CASSSQRNTEAFF. The CDR3 region has the DNA TGTGCCAGCAGCTCCCAAAGGAACACTGAAGCTTTCTTT.

The gene calls are TRBV29-1 and TRBJ1-4; no definite D call. Between the trimmed V and J ends, which lost 4 bases and 8 bases, there was a span of 11 bases. The CDR3 has 12 residues. The germline V gene has CDR1 SQVTM and CDR2 ANQGSEA. The CDR3 DNA sequence: TGCAGCGTTGCTGGGTTAGACGAAAAACTGTTTTTT. This gives the protein CSVAGLDEKLFF.

The chain has TRBV6-6 and TRBJ2-2; TRBD1 aligns across 9 bases. In germline, CDR1 is MNHNY, CDR2 SVGAGI (reference sequence). J gave up 5 bases and V 5 bases, and 6 bases lay outside the gene matches. The CDR3 sequence is 15 residues long. CDR3 protein: CASSRGQGSTGELFF. Written as DNA, the CDR3 is TGTGCCAGCAGTAGGGGACAGGGTTCTACCGGGGAGCTGTTTTTT.

This clone was counted once. The rearrangement joins TRBV11-3 to TRBJ1-1, with D perhaps TRBD1 (5 bases). The CDR3 length is 15 residues. Per the germline V gene, CDR1 is SGHNT and CDR2 is YENEEA. V was shortened by 0 bases and J by 1 base, with 9 bases between the two germline ends. CDR3: CASSLDGTANTEAFF. The CDR3 DNA is TGTGCCAGCAGCTTAGATGGGACGGCGAACACTGAAGCTTTCTTT.